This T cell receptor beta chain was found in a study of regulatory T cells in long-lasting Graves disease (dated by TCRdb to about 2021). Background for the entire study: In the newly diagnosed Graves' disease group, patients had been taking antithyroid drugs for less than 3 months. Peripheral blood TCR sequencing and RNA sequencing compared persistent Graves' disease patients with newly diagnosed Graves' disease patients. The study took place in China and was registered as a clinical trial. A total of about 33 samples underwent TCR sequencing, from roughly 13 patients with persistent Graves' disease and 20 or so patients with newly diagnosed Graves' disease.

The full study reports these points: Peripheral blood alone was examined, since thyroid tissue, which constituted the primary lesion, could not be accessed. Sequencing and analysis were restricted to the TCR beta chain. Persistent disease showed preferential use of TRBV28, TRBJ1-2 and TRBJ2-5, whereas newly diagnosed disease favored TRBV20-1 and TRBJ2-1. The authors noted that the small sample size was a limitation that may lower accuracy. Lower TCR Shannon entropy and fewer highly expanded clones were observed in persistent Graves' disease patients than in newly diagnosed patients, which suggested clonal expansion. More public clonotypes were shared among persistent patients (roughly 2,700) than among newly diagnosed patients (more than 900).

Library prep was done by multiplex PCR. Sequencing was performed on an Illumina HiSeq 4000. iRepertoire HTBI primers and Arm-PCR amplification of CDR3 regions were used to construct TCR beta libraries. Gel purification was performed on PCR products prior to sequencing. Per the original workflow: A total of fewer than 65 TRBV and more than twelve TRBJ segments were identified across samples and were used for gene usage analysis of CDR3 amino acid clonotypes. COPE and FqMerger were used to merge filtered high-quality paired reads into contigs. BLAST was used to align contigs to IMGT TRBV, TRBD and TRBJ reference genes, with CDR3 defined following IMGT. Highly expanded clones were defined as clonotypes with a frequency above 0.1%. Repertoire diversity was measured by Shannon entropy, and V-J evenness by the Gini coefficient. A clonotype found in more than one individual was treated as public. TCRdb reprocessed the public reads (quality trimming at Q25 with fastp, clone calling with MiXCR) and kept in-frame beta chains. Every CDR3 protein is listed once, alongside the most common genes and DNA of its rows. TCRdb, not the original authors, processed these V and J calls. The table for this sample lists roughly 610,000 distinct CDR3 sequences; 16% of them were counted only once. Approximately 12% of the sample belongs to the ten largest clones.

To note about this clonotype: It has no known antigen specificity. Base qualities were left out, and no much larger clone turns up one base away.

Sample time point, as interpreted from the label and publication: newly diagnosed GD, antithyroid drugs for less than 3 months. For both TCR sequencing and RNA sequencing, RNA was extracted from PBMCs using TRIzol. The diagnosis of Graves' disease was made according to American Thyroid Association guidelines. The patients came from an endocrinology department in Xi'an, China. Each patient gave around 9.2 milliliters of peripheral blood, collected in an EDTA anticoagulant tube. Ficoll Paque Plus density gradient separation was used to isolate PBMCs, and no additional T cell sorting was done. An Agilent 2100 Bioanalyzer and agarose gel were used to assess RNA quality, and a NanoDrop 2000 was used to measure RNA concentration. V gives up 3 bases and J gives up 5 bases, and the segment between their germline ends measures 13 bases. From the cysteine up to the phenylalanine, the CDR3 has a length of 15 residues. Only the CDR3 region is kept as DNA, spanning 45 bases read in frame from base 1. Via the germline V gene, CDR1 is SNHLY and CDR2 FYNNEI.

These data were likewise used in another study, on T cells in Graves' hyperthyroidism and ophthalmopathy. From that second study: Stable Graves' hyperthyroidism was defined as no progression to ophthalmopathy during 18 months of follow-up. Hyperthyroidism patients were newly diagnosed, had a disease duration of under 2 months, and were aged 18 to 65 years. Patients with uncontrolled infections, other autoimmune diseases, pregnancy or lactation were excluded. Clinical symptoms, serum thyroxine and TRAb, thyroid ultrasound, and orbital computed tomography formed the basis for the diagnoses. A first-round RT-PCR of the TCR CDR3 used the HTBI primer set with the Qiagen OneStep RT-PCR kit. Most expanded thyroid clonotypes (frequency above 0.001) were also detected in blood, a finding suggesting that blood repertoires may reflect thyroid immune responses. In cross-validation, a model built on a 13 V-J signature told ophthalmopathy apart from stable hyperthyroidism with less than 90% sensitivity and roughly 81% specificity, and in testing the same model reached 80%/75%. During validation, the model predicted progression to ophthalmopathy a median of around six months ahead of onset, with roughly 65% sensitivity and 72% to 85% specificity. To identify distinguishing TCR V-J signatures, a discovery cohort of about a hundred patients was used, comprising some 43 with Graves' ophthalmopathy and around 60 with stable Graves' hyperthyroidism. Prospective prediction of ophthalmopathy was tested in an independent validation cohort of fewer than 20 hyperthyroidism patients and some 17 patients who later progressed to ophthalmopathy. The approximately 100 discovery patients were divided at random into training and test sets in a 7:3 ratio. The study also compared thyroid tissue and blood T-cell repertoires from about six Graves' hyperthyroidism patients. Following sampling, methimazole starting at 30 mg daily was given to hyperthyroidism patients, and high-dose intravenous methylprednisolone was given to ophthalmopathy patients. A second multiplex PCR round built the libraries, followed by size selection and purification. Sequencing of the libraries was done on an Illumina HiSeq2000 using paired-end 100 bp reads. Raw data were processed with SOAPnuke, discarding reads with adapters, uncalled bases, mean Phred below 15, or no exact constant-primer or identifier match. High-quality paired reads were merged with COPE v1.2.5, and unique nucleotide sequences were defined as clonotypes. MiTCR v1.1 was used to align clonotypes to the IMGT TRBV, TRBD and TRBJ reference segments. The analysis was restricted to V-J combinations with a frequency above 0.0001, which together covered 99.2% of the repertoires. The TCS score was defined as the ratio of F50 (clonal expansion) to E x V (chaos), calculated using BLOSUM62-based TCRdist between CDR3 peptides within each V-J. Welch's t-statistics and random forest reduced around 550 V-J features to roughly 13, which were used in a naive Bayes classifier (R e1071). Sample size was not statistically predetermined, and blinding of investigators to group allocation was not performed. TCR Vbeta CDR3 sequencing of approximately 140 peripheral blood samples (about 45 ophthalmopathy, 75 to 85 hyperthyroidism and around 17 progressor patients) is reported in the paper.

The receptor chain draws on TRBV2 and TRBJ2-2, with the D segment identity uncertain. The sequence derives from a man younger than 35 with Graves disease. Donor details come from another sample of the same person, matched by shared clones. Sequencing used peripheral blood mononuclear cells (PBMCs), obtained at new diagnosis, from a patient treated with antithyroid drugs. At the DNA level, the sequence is TGTGCCAGCAGTGAGTCAAGGGAACGGACCGGGGAGCTGTTTTTT. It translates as CASSESRERTGELFF.